This entry is about one T cell receptor (beta chain). Its binding antigen is unknown. Nothing much larger sits one base from this clone, and base qualities are not available. Whole blood was collected in K2EDTA tubes by collaborating institutions according to the institutions' own protocols. For TCRbeta analysis, collaborators shipped samples in one of three forms: frozen whole blood, isolated PBMCs, or DNA extracted from either of those sample types. TCRbeta CDR3 regions were amplified from genomic DNA using the immunoSEQ Assay, a bias-controlled multiplex PCR. In the authors' own workflow: Nucleated cell counts per sample were estimated from amplification of reference gene primers within the assay. To quantify the absolute abundance of each unique TCRbeta CDR3 rearrangement, sequence reads were collapsed and filtered. For each sample, productive Simpson clonality was calculated as the square root of Simpson's diversity index over productive rearrangements. TCRdb carries this immuneACCESS record with in-frame sequences only. Its versions omit some clonotypes, under half of them owing to an unresolved V gene in the studies checked, with the rest unexplained. That table gives V, J and clone size, and the DNA gave D and trimming. In all, the sample holds 100,000 to 150,000 clones, and about 77% of those were seen once. 20% to 25% of the sample belongs to the ten largest clones.

Trimming accounts for 5 bases at V and 1 base at J, while the number of junction bases matched to no gene is 6. The germline V gene gives CDR1 as SGHTA and CDR2 as FQGNSA. The CDR3 runs 18 residues from the cysteine to the phenylalanine. The DNA shown is the 54-base CDR3, in frame from base 1. These data originate in a study of blood T cell repertoires in COVID-19 (dated by TCRdb to the early 2020s). The study in broad terms: Samples from collaborators originated in the United States, Italy and Spain and spanned both the acute and convalescent phases of COVID-19. The prospective study material was composed of cDNA or gDNA derived from T cells, B-cell-depleted T cells, or PBMCs. Where HLA class I and class II types were available, the types were taken from metadata supplied by the sample provider, not from assay-based typing. A de-identified subject ID, COVID-19 status, age in years and sex were almost always included in the sample metadata. The samples were drawn from the first 160 participants of the ongoing ImmuneRACE study and from about 1,200 subjects provided by 6 global collaborators. Deeply sampled blood TCRbeta repertoires from subjects exposed to, actively infected with, or recovered from COVID-19 were included in the dataset. The repertoires were made available in a free public database intended to serve as a resource for research on the immune response to SARS-CoV-2. General findings and caveats noted by the study authors: The amount of clinical and demographic metadata varied by source and participant and was provided uncurated.

The TCR originated in a human donor in a cohort sampled during active COVID-19. The V and J genes are TRBV7-2 and TRBJ2-1, and 15 junction bases match TRBD2. Sequenced material: peripheral blood. The CDR3 protein is CASSPQGLAGGSYNEQFF. The DNA reads TGTGCCAGCAGCCCGCAAGGACTAGCGGGGGGGTCCTACAATGAGCAGTTCTTC.